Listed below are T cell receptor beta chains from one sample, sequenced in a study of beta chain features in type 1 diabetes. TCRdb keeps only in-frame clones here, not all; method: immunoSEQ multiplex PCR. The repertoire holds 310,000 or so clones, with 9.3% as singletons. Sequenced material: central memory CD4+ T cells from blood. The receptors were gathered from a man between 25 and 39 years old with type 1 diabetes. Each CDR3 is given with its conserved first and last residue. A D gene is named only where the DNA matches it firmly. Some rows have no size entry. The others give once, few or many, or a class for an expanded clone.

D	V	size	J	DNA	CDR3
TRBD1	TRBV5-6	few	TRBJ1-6	TGTGCCAGCAGCTTCCGGGACAGGGCTTCACCCCTCCACTTT	CASSFRDRASPLHF
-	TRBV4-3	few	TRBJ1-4	TGCGCCAGCAGCCAAGATGCAGGGTCAGATGAAAAACTGTTTTTT	CASSQDAGSDEKLFF
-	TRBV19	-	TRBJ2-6	TGTGCCAGTACCTCGGCTGGCAGGCCCCTCTCTGGGGCCAACGTCCTGACTTTC	CASTSAGRPLSGANVLTF
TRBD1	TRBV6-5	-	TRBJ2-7	TGTGCCAGCAGTAAGACAGGGAGCCACTACGAGCAGTACTTC	CASSKTGSHYEQYF
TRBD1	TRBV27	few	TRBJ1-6	TGTGCCAGCAGGAAACTACAGGGGGCAGTAGGTTCACCCCTCCACTTT	CASRKLQGAVGSPLHF
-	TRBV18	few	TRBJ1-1	TGTGCCAGCTCACCAAAGCCGGGACTGGACACTGAAGCTTTCTTT	CASSPKPGLDTEAFF
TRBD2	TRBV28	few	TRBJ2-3	TGTGCCAGCAGTCTGGCGGGGGGGCAGGGTACGCAGTATTTT	CASSLAGGQGTQYF
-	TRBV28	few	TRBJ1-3	TGTGCCAGCAGTTCCGCAGGGGCTGGAAACACCATATATTTT	CASSSAGAGNTIYF
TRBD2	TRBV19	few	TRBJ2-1	TGTGCCAGTAGTCTCCAGACTAGCGGGGGGGCAGGAAGCTCCTACAATGAGCAGTTCTTC	CASSLQTSGGAGSSYNEQFF
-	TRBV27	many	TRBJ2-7	TGTGCCACCCAAGGTCGGGACGGTCTCTACGAGCAGTACTTC	CATQGRDGLYEQYF
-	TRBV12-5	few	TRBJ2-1	TGTGCTAGTGGTTTGGGGGACTCAAAGCGGTTCTTC	CASGLGDSKRFF
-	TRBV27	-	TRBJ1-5	TGTGCCAGCAGTCAAAATAGCCGGGGCAATCAGCCCCAGCATTTT	CASSQNSRGNQPQHF
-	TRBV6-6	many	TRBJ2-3	TGTGCCAGCAGTTACGGGCAGGATGGGGATACGCAGTATTTT	CASSYGQDGDTQYF
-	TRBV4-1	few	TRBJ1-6	TGCGCCAGCAGCCAAGAAGCCAGGGAGAATTCACCCCTCCACTTT	CASSQEARENSPLHF
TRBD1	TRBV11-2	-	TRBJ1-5	TGTGCCAGCAGCGTGACAGGGAGCAATCAGCCCCAGCATTTT	CASSVTGSNQPQHF
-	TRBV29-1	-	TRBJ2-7	TGCAGCGTCGGGACGGTCTCCTACGAGCAGTACTTC	CSVGTVSYEQYF
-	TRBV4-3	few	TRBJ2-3	TGCGCCAGCAGCCAAGATTTTTCTAGCTCAGATACGCAGTATTTT	CASSQDFSSSDTQYF
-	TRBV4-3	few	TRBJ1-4	TGCGCCAGCAGCCCGAAGGAGTCGGCAACTAATGAAAAACTGTTTTTT	CASSPKESATNEKLFF
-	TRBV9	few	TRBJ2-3	TGTGCCAGCAGCGTAGCTGTCCAGTCCGATACGCAGTATTTT	CASSVAVQSDTQYF
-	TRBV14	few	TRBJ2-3	TGTGCCAGCAGCCAAGCCCTCCAGGGGGGTAGAGGGGATACGCAGTATTTT	CASSQALQGGRGDTQYF
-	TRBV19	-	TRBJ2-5	TGTGCCAGTACCAAAGGGGGAGTGAGTTCCGAGACCCAGTACTTC	CASTKGGVSSETQYF
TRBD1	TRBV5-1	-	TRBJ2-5	TGCGCCAGCAGCGCAGGACAGGGCGAGGGGACCCAGTACTTC	CASSAGQGEGTQYF
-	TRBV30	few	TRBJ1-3	TGTGCCTGGAGTGGGAGCTCTGGAAACACCATATATTTT	CAWSGSSGNTIYF
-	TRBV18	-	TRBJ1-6	TGTGCCAGCTCAGCCGCACAGAATTCACCCCTCCACTTT	CASSAAQNSPLHF
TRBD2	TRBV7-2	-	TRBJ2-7	TGTGCCAGCAGCGCCTTCCAACGTAGCGGGAACTACGAGCAGTACTTC	CASSAFQRSGNYEQYF
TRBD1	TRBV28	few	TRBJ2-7	TGTGCCAGCAGTTTACCGGGGACAGGGGGGTTCGACGAGCAGTACTTC	CASSLPGTGGFDEQYF
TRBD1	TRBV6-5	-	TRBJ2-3	TGTGCCCTTCGGGACAGGGTTAGTGATACGCAGTATTTT	CALRDRVSDTQYF
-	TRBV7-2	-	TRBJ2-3	TGTGCCAGCCAAAGCCAGCGGGGCACAGATACGCAGTATTTT	CASQSQRGTDTQYF
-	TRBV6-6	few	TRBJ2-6	TGTGCCAGCAGCCTCCAGGGCTCTGGGGCCAACGTCCTGACTTTC	CASSLQGSGANVLTF
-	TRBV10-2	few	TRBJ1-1	TGCGCCAGCAGTGAAGGGGCAGCTTCGAACACTGAAGCTTTCTTT	CASSEGAASNTEAFF
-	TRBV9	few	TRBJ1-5	TGTGCCAGCAGCGCCGGTTCGGGGTCACAGCCCCAGCATTTT	CASSAGSGSQPQHF
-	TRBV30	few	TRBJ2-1	TGTGCCTGGAGTTTCAGACATCAATCTACCTACAATGAGCAGTTCTTC	CAWSFRHQSTYNEQFF
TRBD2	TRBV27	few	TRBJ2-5	TGTGCCAGCAGTCCCTGGACTAGCGGAAAAGAGACCCAGTACTTC	CASSPWTSGKETQYF
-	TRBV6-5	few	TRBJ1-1	TGTGCCAGCAGTCGAAAGGTTTGGGTCACTGAAGCTTTCTTT	CASSRKVWVTEAFF
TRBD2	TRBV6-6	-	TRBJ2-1	TGTGCCAGCAGTTCCCCTAGCGGGGGGAAATACAATGAGCAGTTCTTC	CASSSPSGGKYNEQFF
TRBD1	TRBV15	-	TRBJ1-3	TGTGCCACCAGCAGAGTTGGGGATAGACAGGGGGCGAGAAACACCATATATTTT	CATSRVGDRQGARNTIYF